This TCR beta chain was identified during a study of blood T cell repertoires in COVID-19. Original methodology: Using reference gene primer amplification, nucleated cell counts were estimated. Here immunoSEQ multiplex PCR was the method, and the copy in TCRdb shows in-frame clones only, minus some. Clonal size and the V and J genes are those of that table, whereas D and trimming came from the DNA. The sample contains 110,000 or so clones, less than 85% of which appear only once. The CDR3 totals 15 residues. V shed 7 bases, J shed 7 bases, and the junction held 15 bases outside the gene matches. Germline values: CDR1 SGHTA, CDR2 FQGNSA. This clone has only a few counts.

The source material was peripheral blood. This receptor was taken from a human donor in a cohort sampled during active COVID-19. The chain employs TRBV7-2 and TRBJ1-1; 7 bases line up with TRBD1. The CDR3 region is CASTGVQGVYGEAFF. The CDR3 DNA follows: TGTGCCAGCACCGGAGTCCAGGGGGTTTATGGTGAAGCTTTCTTT.